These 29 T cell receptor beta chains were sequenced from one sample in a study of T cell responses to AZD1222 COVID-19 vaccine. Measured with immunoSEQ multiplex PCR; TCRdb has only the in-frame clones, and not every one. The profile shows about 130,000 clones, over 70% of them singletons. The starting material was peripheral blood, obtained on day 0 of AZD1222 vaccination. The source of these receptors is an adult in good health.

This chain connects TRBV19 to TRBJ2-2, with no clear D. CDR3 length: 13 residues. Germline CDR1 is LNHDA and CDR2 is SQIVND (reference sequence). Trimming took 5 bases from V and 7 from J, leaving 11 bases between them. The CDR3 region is CASSEGNVGELFF. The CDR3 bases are TGTGCCAGTAGTGAAGGGAATGTCGGGGAGCTGTTTTTT.

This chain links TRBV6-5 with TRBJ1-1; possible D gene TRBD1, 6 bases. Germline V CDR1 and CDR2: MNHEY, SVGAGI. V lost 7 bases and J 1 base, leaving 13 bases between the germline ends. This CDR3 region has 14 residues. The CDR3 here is CASTQDRPNTEAFF. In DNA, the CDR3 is TGTGCCAGCACCCAGGACAGACCGAACACTGAAGCTTTCTTT.

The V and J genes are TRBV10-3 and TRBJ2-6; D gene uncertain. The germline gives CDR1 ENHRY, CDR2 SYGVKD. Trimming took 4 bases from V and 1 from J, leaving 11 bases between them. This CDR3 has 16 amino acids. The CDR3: CAISGKGRSGANVLTF. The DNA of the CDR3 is TGTGCCATCAGTGGTAAGGGCAGGTCTGGGGCCAACGTCCTGACTTTC.

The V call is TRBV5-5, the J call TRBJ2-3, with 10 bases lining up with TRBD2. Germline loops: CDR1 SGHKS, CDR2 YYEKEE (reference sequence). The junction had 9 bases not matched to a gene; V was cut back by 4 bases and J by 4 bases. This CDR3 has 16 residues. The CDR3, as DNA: TGTGCCAGCAGCCGGGGGTTAGCGGGAGGTTCAGATACGCAGTATTTT. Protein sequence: CASSRGLAGGSDTQYF.

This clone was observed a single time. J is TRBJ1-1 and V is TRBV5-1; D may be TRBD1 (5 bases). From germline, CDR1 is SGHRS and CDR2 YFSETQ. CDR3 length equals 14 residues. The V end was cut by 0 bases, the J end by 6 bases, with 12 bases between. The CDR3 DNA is TGCGCCAGCAGCTTGGCGCAGGGCGCGGCTGAAGCTTTCTTT. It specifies CASSLAQGAAEAFF.

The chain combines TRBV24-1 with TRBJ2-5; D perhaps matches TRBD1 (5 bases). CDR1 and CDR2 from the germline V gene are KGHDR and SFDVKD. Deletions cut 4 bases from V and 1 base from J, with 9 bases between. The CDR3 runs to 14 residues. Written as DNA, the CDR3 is TGTGCCACCAGTGAGCCGGACACCCAAGAGACCCAGTACTTC. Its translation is CATSEPDTQETQYF.

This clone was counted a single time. The CDR3 DNA is TGTGCCAGCAGCCCGGCAGGGAGCTCCTATAATTCACCCCTCCACTTT. It encodes CASSPAGSSYNSPLHF. The V gene is TRBV5-4, the J gene TRBJ1-6, with D perhaps TRBD1 (5 bases). Germline assignment: CDR1 SGHNT and CDR2 YYREEE (reference sequence). The CDR3 covers 16 residues. V shed 4 bases and J shed 0 bases, with 11 bases lying between them.

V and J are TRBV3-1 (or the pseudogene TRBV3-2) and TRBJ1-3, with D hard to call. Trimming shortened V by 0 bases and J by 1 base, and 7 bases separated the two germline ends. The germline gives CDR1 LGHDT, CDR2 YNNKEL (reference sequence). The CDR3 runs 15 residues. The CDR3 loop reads CASSQDYTSGNTIYF. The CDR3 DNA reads TGTGCCAGCAGCCAAGATTATACTTCTGGAAACACCATATATTTT.

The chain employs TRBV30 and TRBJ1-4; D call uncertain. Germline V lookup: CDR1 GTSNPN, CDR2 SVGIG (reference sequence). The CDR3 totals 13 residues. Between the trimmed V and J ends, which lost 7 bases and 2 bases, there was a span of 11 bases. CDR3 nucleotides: TGTGCCTCGGGCCGGAGGACTAATGAAAAACTGTTTTTT. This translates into CASGRRTNEKLFF.

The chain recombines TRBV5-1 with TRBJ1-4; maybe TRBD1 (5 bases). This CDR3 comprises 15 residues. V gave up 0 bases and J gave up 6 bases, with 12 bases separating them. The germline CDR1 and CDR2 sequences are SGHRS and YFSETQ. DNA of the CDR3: TGCGCCAGCAGCTTGGCGCCAGGAGGGGATGAAAAACTGTTTTTT. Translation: CASSLAPGGDEKLFF.

The CDR3 region is CASSEEFPSSGNTIYF. DNA for the CDR3: TGTGCCAGCAGTGAAGAGTTTCCAAGTTCTGGAAACACCATATATTTT. V and J are TRBV2 and TRBJ1-3; D unresolved. V gave up 1 base and J gave up 1 base, with 11 bases separating them. This CDR3 has 16 residues. Germline assignment: CDR1 SNHLY and CDR2 FYNNEI.

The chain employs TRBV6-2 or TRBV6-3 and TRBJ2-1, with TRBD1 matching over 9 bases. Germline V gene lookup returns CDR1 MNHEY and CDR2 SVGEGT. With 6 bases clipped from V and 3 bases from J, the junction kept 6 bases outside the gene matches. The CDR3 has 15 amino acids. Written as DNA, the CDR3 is TGTGCCAGCAGCTCCGGGACAGGGATCTACAATGAGCAGTTCTTC. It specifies CASSSGTGIYNEQFF.

For the CDR3, the DNA is TGTGCCAGCAGCTTGGGGTCAGAAAGCTATGGCTACACCTTC. This translates into CASSLGSESYGYTF. The chain joins TRBV5-6 to TRBJ1-2; D not resolved. This CDR3 is built from 14 residues. V shed 0 bases and J shed 4 bases, with 10 bases lying between them. From germline, CDR1 is SGHDT and CDR2 YYEEEE.

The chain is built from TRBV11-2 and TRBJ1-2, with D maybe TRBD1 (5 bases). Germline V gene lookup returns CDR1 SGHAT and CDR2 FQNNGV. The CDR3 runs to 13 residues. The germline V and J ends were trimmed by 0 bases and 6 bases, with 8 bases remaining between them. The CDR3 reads CASSLDLGDGYTF. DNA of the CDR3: TGTGCCAGCAGCTTAGACCTGGGGGATGGCTACACCTTC.

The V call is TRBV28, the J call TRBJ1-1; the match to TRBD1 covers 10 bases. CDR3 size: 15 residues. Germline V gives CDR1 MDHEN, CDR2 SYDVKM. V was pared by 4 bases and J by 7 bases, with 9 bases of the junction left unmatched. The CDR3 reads CASSSYGTGVFEAFF. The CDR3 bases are TGTGCCAGCAGTTCTTATGGGACAGGGGTTTTTGAAGCTTTCTTT.

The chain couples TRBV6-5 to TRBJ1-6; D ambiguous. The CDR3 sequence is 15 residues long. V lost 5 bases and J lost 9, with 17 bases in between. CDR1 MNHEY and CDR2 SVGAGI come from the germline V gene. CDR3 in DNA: TGTGCCAGCAGTCCCCGGGCAGGCCGTGGTTCACCCCTCCACTTT. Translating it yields CASSPRAGRGSPLHF.

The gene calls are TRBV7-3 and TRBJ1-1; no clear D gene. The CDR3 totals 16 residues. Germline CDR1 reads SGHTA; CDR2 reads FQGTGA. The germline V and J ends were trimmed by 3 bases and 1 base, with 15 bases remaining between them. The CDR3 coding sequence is TGTGCCAGCAGCTTTGGGCAGAGGGAGGGGAACACTGAAGCTTTCTTT. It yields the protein CASSFGQREGNTEAFF.

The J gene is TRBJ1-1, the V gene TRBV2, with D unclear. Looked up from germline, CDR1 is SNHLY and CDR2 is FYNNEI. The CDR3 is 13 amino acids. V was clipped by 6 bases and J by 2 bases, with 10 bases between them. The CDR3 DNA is TGTGCCAGCAGGCCAGGATATAACACTGAAGCTTTCTTT. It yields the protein CASRPGYNTEAFF.

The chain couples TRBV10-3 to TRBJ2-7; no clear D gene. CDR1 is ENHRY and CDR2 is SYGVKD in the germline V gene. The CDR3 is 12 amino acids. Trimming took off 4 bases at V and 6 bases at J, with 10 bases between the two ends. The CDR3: CAISGRLGEQYF. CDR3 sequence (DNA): TGTGCCATCAGTGGGCGACTTGGCGAGCAGTACTTC.

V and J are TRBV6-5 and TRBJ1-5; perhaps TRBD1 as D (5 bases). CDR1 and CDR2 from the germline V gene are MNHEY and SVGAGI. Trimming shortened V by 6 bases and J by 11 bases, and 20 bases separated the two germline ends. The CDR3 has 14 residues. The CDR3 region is CASSPGPYFGTQHF. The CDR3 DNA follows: TGTGCCAGCAGCCCGGGACCGTATTTCGGGACCCAGCATTTT.

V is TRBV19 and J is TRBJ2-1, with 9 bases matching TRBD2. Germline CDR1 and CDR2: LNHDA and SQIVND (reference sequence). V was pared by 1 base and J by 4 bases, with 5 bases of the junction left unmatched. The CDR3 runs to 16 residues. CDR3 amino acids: CASSIGLAGPYNEQFF. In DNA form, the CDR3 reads TGTGCCAGTAGTATAGGTCTAGCGGGGCCGTACAATGAGCAGTTCTTC.

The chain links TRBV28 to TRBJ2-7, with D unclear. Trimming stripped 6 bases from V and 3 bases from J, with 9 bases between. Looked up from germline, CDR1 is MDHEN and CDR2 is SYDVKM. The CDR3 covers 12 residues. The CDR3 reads CASRSDGYEQYF. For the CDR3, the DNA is TGTGCCAGCAGATCGGACGGCTACGAGCAGTACTTC.

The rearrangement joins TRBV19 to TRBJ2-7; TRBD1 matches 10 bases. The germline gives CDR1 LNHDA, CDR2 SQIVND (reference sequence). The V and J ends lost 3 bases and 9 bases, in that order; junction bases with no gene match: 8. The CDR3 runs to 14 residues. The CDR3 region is CASSIGDRGLAQYF. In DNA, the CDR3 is TGTGCCAGTAGTATCGGAGACAGGGGGCTCGCGCAGTACTTC.

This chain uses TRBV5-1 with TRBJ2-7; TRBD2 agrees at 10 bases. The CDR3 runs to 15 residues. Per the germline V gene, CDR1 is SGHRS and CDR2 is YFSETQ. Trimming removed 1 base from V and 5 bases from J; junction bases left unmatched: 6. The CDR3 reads CASSLLAGGSNEQYF. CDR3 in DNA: TGCGCCAGCAGCTTGTTAGCGGGAGGAAGCAACGAGCAGTACTTC.

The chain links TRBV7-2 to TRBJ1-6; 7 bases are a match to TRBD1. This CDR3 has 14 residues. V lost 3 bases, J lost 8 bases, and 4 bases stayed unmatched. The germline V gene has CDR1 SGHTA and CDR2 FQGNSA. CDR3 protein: CASSFYRGDSPLHF. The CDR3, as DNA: TGTGCCAGCAGCTTTTACAGGGGTGATTCACCCCTCCACTTT.

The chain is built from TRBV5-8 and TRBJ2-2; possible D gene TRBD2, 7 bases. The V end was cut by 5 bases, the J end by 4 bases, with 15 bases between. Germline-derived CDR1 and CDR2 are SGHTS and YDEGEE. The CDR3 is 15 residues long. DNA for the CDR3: TGTGCCAGCAGTCCCGGGGGGCCCTTCACCGGGGAGCTGTTTTTT. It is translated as CASSPGGPFTGELFF.

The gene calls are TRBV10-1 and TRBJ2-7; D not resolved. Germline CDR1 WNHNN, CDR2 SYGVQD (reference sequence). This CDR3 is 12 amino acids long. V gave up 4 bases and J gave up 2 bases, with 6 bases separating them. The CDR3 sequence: CASSGSPYEQYF. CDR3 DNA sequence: TGCGCCAGCAGTGGCAGTCCCTACGAGCAGTACTTC.

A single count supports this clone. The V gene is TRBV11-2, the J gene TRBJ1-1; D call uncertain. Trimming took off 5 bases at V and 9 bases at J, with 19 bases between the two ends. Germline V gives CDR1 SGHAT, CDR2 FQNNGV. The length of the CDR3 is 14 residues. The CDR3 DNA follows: TGTGCCAGCAGCCCGCCGGGGAAGGGCTATAAAGCTTTCTTT. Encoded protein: CASSPPGKGYKAFF.

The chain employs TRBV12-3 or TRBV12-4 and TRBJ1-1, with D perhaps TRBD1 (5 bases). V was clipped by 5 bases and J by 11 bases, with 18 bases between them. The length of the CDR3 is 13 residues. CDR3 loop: CASSTSTALRAFF. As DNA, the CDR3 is TGTGCCAGCAGTACCTCGACAGCCTTGAGGGCTTTCTTT.